The T cell receptor beta chain described here comes from a study of long-term antiretroviral therapy in people with HIV. Overall study results and limits: Therapy changes, viral resistance and ART adherence were not documented in the available data.

Sequencing used immunoSEQ v3.0 at survey level. Data came from immunoSEQ multiplex PCR; TCRdb stores just in-frame clones and leaves some out. The sample has about 35,000 clones, roughly 80% seen once. This clone has only a few counts. Antigen: not known. This CDR3 is 14 amino acids long. In germline, CDR1 is SNHLY, CDR2 FYNNEI. With 5 bases clipped from V and 8 bases from J, the junction kept 5 bases outside the gene matches. The sequence was obtained from a woman aged 50 to 60 with HIV. The chain carries TRBV2 and TRBJ1-6, with 8 bases matching TRBD1. Here the sequenced sample was unsorted PBMCs, taken 2 years after starting antiretroviral therapy. The DNA for the CDR3 is TGTGCCAGCAGTCGCGACAGGGGCGATTCACCCCTCCACTTT. Protein product: CASSRDRGDSPLHF.